This passage covers 19 T cell receptor beta chains from one sample sequenced in a study of identical twins. Each CDR3 protein gets one entry after TCRdb re-called the 5' RACE reads with MiXCR. The data contain roughly 720,000 distinct CDR3 sequences, roughly 18% of them singletons. These records were also assigned to another study, of T cells expressing NK-cell markers.

What was sequenced was PBMCs. These TCRs come from a woman aged 18-35 years in good health.

The J gene is TRBJ2-1, the V gene TRBV24-1; 9 bases are shared with TRBD1. Germline V gene data show CDR1 as KGHDR and CDR2 as SFDVKD. The CDR3 runs 15 residues. The V segment lost 12 bases and the J segment 5 bases; nucleotides outside the gene matches: 13. CDR3 nucleotides: TGTGCCCCACCGGACAGGGGCCAAGACCACAATGAGCAGTTCTTC. This sequence encodes CAPPDRGQDHNEQFF.

This clonotype was seen more than once but under ten times. The chain has TRBV7-7 and TRBJ2-1, with D perhaps matching TRBD2 (5 bases). Germline V gives CDR1 SSHAT, CDR2 FNYEAQ (reference sequence). The V end lost 4 bases, the J end lost 5 bases, and 9 bases lay between the germline ends. The CDR3 is 13 amino acids. CDR3 sequence reads: CASSSGINNEQFF. DNA of the CDR3: TGTGCCAGCAGCTCCGGGATTAACAATGAGCAGTTCTTC.

This clonotype was picked up a small number of times. The V gene is TRBV20-1, the J gene TRBJ2-1; 14 bases match TRBD2. This CDR3 comprises 19 residues. Trimming at V came to 0 bases and at J to 0 bases, leaving 7 bases not matched to a gene. Germline lookup yields CDR1 DFQATT and CDR2 SNEGSKA (reference sequence). The CDR3 reads CSARDERLAGGISYNEQFF. The CDR3 DNA reads TGCAGTGCTAGAGATGAGAGACTAGCGGGAGGGATCTCCTACAATGAGCAGTTCTTC.

The chain recombines TRBV20-1 with TRBJ2-5; 11 bases are a match to TRBD2. V was clipped by 0 bases and J by 3 bases; unmatched bases: 6. CDR1 and CDR2 from the germline V gene are DFQATT and SNEGSKA (reference sequence). The length of the CDR3 is 16 residues. The CDR3 region is CSARDKVGLAEETQYF. CDR3 sequence (DNA): TGCAGTGCTAGAGATAAGGTGGGACTAGCGGAAGAGACCCAGTACTTC.

The table lists this clonotype with a few counts. V usage is TRBV5-1 and J usage is TRBJ1-1, with no clear D. This CDR3 region has 14 residues. The ends were cut back, 1 base at V and 3 bases at J, with 10 bases in the middle. Germline-derived CDR1 and CDR2 are SGHRS and YFSETQ. The CDR3 sequence is CASSLLFGDTEAFF. CDR3 coding DNA: TGCGCCAGCAGCTTGTTGTTCGGGGACACTGAAGCTTTCTTT. Full variable domain (outside the CDR3, taken from reference TRBV5-1 and TRBJ1-1): KAGVTQTPRYLIKTRGQQVTLSCSPISGHRSVSWYQQTPGQGLQFLFEYFSETQRNKGNFPGRFSGRQFSNSRSEMNVSTLELGDSALYLCASSLLFGDTEAFFGQGTRLTVV.

The V call is TRBV20-1, the J call TRBJ2-3, with 9 bases lining up with TRBD2. V was pared by 2 bases and J by 6 bases, with 9 bases of the junction left unmatched. Germline V gene lookup returns CDR1 DFQATT and CDR2 SNEGSKA (reference sequence). The CDR3 loop spans 15 amino acids. The chain's CDR3 is CSARRAGGPGDTQYF. The CDR3 DNA reads as TGCAGTGCTAGAAGGGCGGGAGGGCCAGGGGATACGCAGTATTTT.

This chain links TRBV7-8 with TRBJ2-5, with D perhaps TRBD2 (6 bases). The CDR3 covers 15 residues. Germline V gene sequence: CDR1 SGHVS, CDR2 FQNEAQ. The germline V and J ends were trimmed by 6 bases and 3 bases, with 17 bases remaining between them. The CDR3 sequence is CASSRDSTYKETQYF. The CDR3, as DNA: TGTGCCAGCAGTCGGGACTCCACATATAAAGAGACCCAGTACTTC. Complete variable domain (other parts from reference TRBV7-8 and TRBJ2-5): GAGVSQSPRYKVAKRGQDVALRCDPISGHVSLFWYQQALGQGPEFLTYFQNEAQLDKSGLPSDRFFAERPEGSVSTLKIQRTQQEDSAVYLCASSRDSTYKETQYFGPGTRLLVL.

The chain joins TRBV6-2 or TRBV6-3 to TRBJ2-1; 7 bases are shared with TRBD1. Trimming took 6 bases from V and 8 from J; bases not matched to a gene: 7. The germline V gene has CDR1 MNHEY and CDR2 SVGEGT. This CDR3 is 13 amino acids long. CDR3 loop: CASRQDRAHEQFF. CDR3 nucleotide sequence: TGTGCCAGCAGACAAGACAGGGCCCATGAGCAGTTCTTC.

The chain couples TRBV7-9 to TRBJ2-7, with D possibly being TRBD1 or TRBD2 (5 bases each). The CDR3 totals 12 residues. Per the germline V gene, CDR1 is SEHNR and CDR2 is FQNEAQ (reference sequence). The V gene lost 4 bases and the J gene lost 6 bases, with 10 bases spanning the gap. The CDR3 bases are TGTGCCAGCAGCTGGGGCGAGGGCGAGCAGTACTTC. Translating gives CASSWGEGEQYF.

The CDR3 DNA sequence: TGTGCCAGCAGTTACGTGGATCGGGGTATCTATGGCTACACCTTC. Translating gives CASSYVDRGIYGYTF. V and J are TRBV6-5 and TRBJ1-2; D gene ambiguous. There are 15 residues in the CDR3. Germline V gene sequence: CDR1 MNHEY, CDR2 SVGAGI. Trimming shortened V by 2 bases and J by 4 bases, and 14 bases separated the two germline ends.

This clonotype has a handful of counts. The chain carries TRBV10-3 and TRBJ2-1; 9 bases agree with TRBD2. The V segment lost 7 bases and the J segment 7 bases; nucleotides outside the gene matches: 8. This CDR3 is 14 amino acids long. The germline gives CDR1 ENHRY, CDR2 SYGVKD. CDR3 loop: CAINPGLAVNEQFF. The CDR3 DNA reads TGTGCCATCAATCCGGGACTAGCTGTAAATGAGCAGTTCTTC.

This clonotype was picked up a small number of times. The rearrangement joins TRBV7-2 to TRBJ1-1; D might be TRBD1 (6 bases). The CDR3 is made up of 17 amino acids. Germline CDR1 SGHTA, CDR2 FQGNSA. V dropped 2 bases and J dropped 0 bases, with 16 bases sitting between them. CDR3: CASSLLSSRDMNTEAFF. CDR3 nucleotides: TGTGCCAGCAGCTTATTATCATCCCGGGACATGAACACTGAAGCTTTCTTT.

The V call is TRBV9, the J call TRBJ2-5, with unresolved D. Germline V gives CDR1 SGDLS, CDR2 YYNGEE. CDR3 length: 15 amino acids. Trimming cost V 1 base and J 3 bases, with 13 bases left between them. The CDR3 nucleotides are TGTGCCAGCAGCGTATCACTGGGAACGAAAGAGACCCAGTACTTC. Translated: CASSVSLGTKETQYF.

This clonotype was seen more than once but under ten times. The chain uses TRBV7-2 and TRBJ2-1; D uncertain. V lost 5 bases and J lost 3, with 8 bases in between. CDR1 SGHTA and CDR2 FQGNSA come from the germline V gene. The CDR3 is 13 residues long. The CDR3 bases are TGTGCCAGCAGCCCTGACTTCTACAATGAGCAGTTCTTC. Protein product: CASSPDFYNEQFF. Looking up the rest from reference TRBV7-2 and TRBJ2-1 gives the full variable domain: GAGVSQSPSNKVTEKGKDVELRCDPISGHTALYWYRQSLGQGLEFLIYFQGNSAPDKSGLPSDRFSAERTGGSVSTLTIQRTQQEDSAVYLCASSPDFYNEQFFGPGTRLTVL.

In this sample, this clonotype turned up many times. The CDR3 nucleotides are TGTGCCAGCAGCTTGCGAGACGGTTATCAGCCCCAGCATTTT. Translation: CASSLRDGYQPQHF. The chain carries TRBV5-6 and TRBJ1-5; D uncertain. This CDR3 is built from 14 residues. Germline lookup yields CDR1 SGHDT and CDR2 YYEEEE. V shed 1 base and J shed 5 bases, with 10 bases lying between them.

The V call is TRBV12-3 or TRBV12-4, the J call TRBJ2-7; D may correspond to TRBD1 or TRBD2 (6 bases each). The CDR3 is 18 amino acids. V was clipped by 3 bases and J by 2 bases, with 23 bases between them. The CDR3 loop reads CASSFPTRRGASTYEQYF. The CDR3 coding sequence is TGTGCCAGCAGTTTCCCGACGAGAAGGGGGGCTAGCACCTACGAGCAGTACTTC.

The chain links TRBV10-3 to TRBJ2-5; TRBD2 agrees at 11 bases. Germline V gene data show CDR1 as ENHRY and CDR2 as SYGVKD. The CDR3 has 14 amino acids. V shed 7 bases, J shed 4 bases, and the junction held 5 bases outside the gene matches. CDR3 loop: CAITPGLAGETQYF. DNA for the CDR3: TGTGCCATCACCCCCGGACTAGCGGGAGAGACCCAGTACTTC.

The sample holds a few counts of this clonotype. The chain uses TRBV6-1 and TRBJ2-2; D may match TRBD1 or TRBD2 (6 bases each). This CDR3 spans 14 amino acids. Per the germline V gene, CDR1 is MNHNS and CDR2 is SASEGT. The V gene lost 7 bases and the J gene lost 3 bases, with 12 bases spanning the gap. The CDR3 region is CASTRGPYTGELFF. The CDR3 DNA sequence: TGTGCCAGCACACGGGGGCCCTACACCGGGGAGCTGTTTTTT.

This chain uses TRBV11-3 with TRBJ2-5; either TRBD1 or TRBD2 may supply D (6 bases each). V was clipped by 4 bases and J by 3 bases, with 12 bases between them. This CDR3 region has 14 residues. CDR1 and CDR2 from the germline V gene are SGHNT and YENEEA. The CDR3 bases are TGTGCCAGCAGCTCGCCGGGGGACAAAGAGACCCAGTACTTC. This encodes CASSSPGDKETQYF.